This T cell receptor (beta chain) was documented in a study of blood T cell repertoires in COVID-19. For the study at large: Specimens from acute and convalescent COVID-19 originated in the United States, Italy and Spain.

This clone was observed a few times. Per the study methods: The authors estimated nucleated cell counts from reference gene primer amplification. Sequencing was performed with immunoSEQ multiplex PCR; in TCRdb, only in-frame clones are kept and a portion is missing. The V and J calls and clone size were taken over from that table, and D and trimming were inferred from the DNA. The table lists approximately 250,000 clones, about nine tenths of them singletons, with 1% to 1.5% in the top ten. Trimming at V came to 1 base and at J to 8 bases, leaving 3 bases not matched to a gene. This CDR3 comprises 15 residues. CDR1 LNHDA and CDR2 SQIVND come from the germline V gene (reference sequence).

This receptor was identified in a woman aged 40 to 55 with acute COVID-19. V usage is TRBV19 and J usage is TRBJ2-1; TRBD2 agrees at 12 bases. Sequenced input: PBMCs or T cells enriched from blood (not recorded which). CDR3 region: CASSIGLAGGYEQFF. The CDR3 DNA is TGTGCCAGTAGTATAGGGCTAGCGGGAGGGTATGAGCAGTTCTTC.